This record concerns one TCR beta chain sequence. This specimen comes from a study of blood T cell repertoires in COVID-19. Across the study: The study counted Cohort 3 donors as recovered given two negative PCRs, clearance, or symptom resolution.

This study enrolled people aged about 18 to 95 from around 26 US geographic areas. Cohort placement rested on clinical history that participants reported themselves. Per the original methods: Estimation of nucleated cell counts was performed using reference gene primer amplification. Using immunoSEQ multiplex PCR, the repertoire was profiled, and TCRdb retains in-frame clones only, with some absent. D and trimming were read from the DNA, whereas the V and J calls and clone size are those reported in that table. This repertoire shows about 150,000 clones, 79% found once; its top ten account for roughly 19%. Germline CDR1 and CDR2: MDHEN and SYDVKM. J lost 6 bases, V lost 2 bases, and 8 bases had no gene match. The CDR3 extends over 15 amino acids.

Sequencing was performed on PBMCs or T cells enriched from blood (not recorded which). The V call is TRBV28, the J call TRBJ2-7; TRBD2 matches 9 bases. The clonotype was recovered from a woman in her seventies in a cohort exposed to, infected with or recovered from COVID-19 (not recorded which). CDR3 DNA sequence: TGTGCCAGCAGTTTACCGGGGACTAGCTACGGCGAGCAGTACTTC. It is translated as CASSLPGTSYGEQYF.